This T cell receptor (beta chain) was obtained from a study of T cells after yellow fever vaccination. About the study: Low-cell-number fractions were prepared with SMART-Seq v4 Ultra Low Input. General study points: Peaking faster, on day 5 versus 15, the secondary response was nonetheless weaker. Detected again after the booster were most primary-vaccination clones, at 96% CD4 and 70% to 90% CD8.

UMIs were added to TCR cDNA along with a universal primer site when it was made by 5'RACE template switching. Each CDR3 protein is one row after TCRdb ran MiXCR on the 5' RACE reads. The table lists some 120,000 distinct CDR3 sequences, roughly 15% of them singletons. This clonotype was observed a few times. The target antigen is unknown. V shed 1 base, J shed 2 bases, and the junction held 1 base outside the gene matches. The CDR3 is 15 amino acids. CDR1 MGHRA and CDR2 YSYEKL come from the germline V gene. Sample: CD8+ T cells sorted from PBMCs, taken 5 days after the yellow fever booster vaccination. The V call is TRBV4-1, the J call TRBJ2-5, with 10 bases identical to TRBD1. The clonotype was recovered from a man younger than 35 who received the YFV17D yellow fever vaccine. The CDR3 DNA reads TGCGCCAGCAGCCAAGGGGACAGGGGACAAGAGACCCAGTACTTC. The encoded protein is CASSQGDRGQETQYF.